A selection of T cell receptor beta chains follows, all from one sample in a study of control samples from healthy donors and cancer patients. Sequencing used immunoSEQ multiplex PCR; TCRdb keeps in-frame clones, though not all of them. The sample contains fewer than 200,000 clones, approximately 94% of which appear only once. The sequenced sample consisted of PBMCs. All receptors derive from a man aged 55 to 70 with colorectal cancer. The CDR3 runs from the conserved cysteine through the conserved F or W. A D gene is named only where the DNA matches it firmly. Only some rows state a clone size, as once, few, many or a class for expanded clones.

V	D	J	size	CDR3	DNA
TRBV5-1	NA	TRBJ1-1	NA	CASNLGQMNTEAFF	TGCGCCAGCAATTTGGGGCAAATGAACACTGAAGCTTTCTTT
TRBV10-3	NA	TRBJ2-3	NA	CAISESPDTQYF	TGTGCCATCAGTGAGTCCCCAGATACGCAGTATTTT
TRBV10-3	NA	TRBJ1-2	NA	CAINQESNYGYTF	TGTGCCATCAATCAGGAATCTAACTATGGCTACACCTTC
TRBV6-6	NA	TRBJ1-6	NA	CASSYGQYNSPLHF	TGTGCCAGCAGTTACGGGCAGTATAATTCACCCCTCCACTTT
TRBV9	NA	TRBJ1-3	NA	CASSAPGWTIYF	TGTGCCAGCAGCGCGCCGGGATGGACCATATATTTT
TRBV5-1	TRBD1	TRBJ1-3	NA	CASSSTGNSGNTIYF	TGCGCCAGCAGCTCGACAGGGAACTCTGGAAACACCATATATTTT
TRBV11-2	NA	TRBJ2-5	NA	CASSLGKQETQYF	TGTGCCAGCAGCTTAGGGAAGCAAGAGACCCAGTACTTC
TRBV27	TRBD1	TRBJ2-3	NA	CASSWGTGKTDTQYF	TGTGCCAGCAGTTGGGGGACAGGGAAGACAGATACGCAGTATTTT
TRBV19	TRBD1	TRBJ2-2	NA	CASSIQTGVNTGELFF	TGTGCCAGTAGTATCCAGACAGGGGTGAACACCGGGGAGCTGTTTTTT
TRBV5-1	NA	TRBJ1-3	NA	CASSRDSKLSGNTIYF	TGCGCCAGCAGCAGAGACTCAAAGCTCTCTGGAAACACCATATATTTT
TRBV18	TRBD1	TRBJ2-5	NA	CASSPQSWTGSGETQYF	TGTGCCAGCTCACCACAATCTTGGACAGGGAGCGGTGAGACCCAGTACTTC
TRBV29-1	NA	TRBJ2-5	NA	CSVERTQETQYF	TGCAGCGTTGAACGCACTCAAGAGACCCAGTACTTC
TRBV25-1	NA	TRBJ1-5	NA	CAGSDFGRESQPQHF	TGTGCCGGCAGTGACTTTGGTAGGGAAAGTCAGCCCCAGCATTTT
TRBV5-1	TRBD2	TRBJ2-1	NA	CASSSSGGGYNEQFF	TGCGCCAGCAGCTCTAGCGGGGGAGGCTACAATGAGCAGTTCTTC
TRBV28	TRBD1	TRBJ1-4	NA	CASTPGGKQEKLFF	TGTGCCAGCACCCCAGGGGGCAAGCAGGAAAAACTGTTTTTT
TRBV3-1/TRBV3-2	TRBD1	TRBJ2-2	NA	CASSPGTAGELFF	TGTGCCAGCAGCCCAGGGACAGCCGGGGAGCTGTTTTTT
TRBV7-8	NA	TRBJ1-5	NA	CASSLTGDSNQPQHF	TGTGCCAGCAGCTTGACAGGAGATAGCAATCAGCCCCAGCATTTT
TRBV3-1/TRBV3-2	TRBD1	TRBJ1-2	NA	CASSQSDRGWNGYTF	TGTGCCAGCAGCCAATCGGACAGGGGATGGAATGGCTACACCTTC
TRBV6-6	NA	TRBJ1-5	NA	CASSSAGDSNQPQHF	TGTGCCAGCAGCTCTGCTGGGGATAGCAATCAGCCCCAGCATTTT
TRBV25-1	NA	TRBJ2-3	NA	CASRTGGDTQYF	TGTGCCAGCAGGACAGGCGGAGATACGCAGTATTTT
TRBV19	NA	TRBJ2-3	NA	CASGPTDTDTQYF	TGTGCCAGCGGCCCGACAGACACAGATACGCAGTATTTT
TRBV9	NA	TRBJ1-1	NA	CASSVANRRDTEAFF	TGTGCCAGCAGCGTAGCGAACCGGCGGGACACTGAAGCTTTCTTT
TRBV6-5	NA	TRBJ2-2	once	CASSSDTGELFF	TGTGCCAGCAGTTCCGACACCGGGGAGCTGTTTTTT
TRBV3-1/TRBV3-2	TRBD1	TRBJ1-2	NA	CASTKRTGGGDGYTF	TGTGCCAGCACCAAACGGACAGGGGGCGGCGATGGCTACACCTTC
TRBV29-1	NA	TRBJ2-5	NA	CSVEATGEETQYF	TGCAGCGTTGAAGCGACAGGAGAAGAGACCCAGTACTTC
TRBV29-1	NA	TRBJ1-1	NA	CSVVSTGPNTEAFF	TGCAGCGTTGTATCCACCGGGCCGAACACTGAAGCTTTCTTT
TRBV5-1	NA	TRBJ2-3	NA	CASSFSAVTDTQYF	TGCGCCAGCAGCTTCTCAGCGGTCACAGATACGCAGTATTTT
TRBV5-1	TRBD2	TRBJ2-7	NA	CASSREAGSPEQYF	TGCGCCAGCAGCCGGGAGGCAGGGTCGCCCGAGCAGTACTTC
TRBV6-2/TRBV6-3	NA	TRBJ2-4	NA	CASSSTGLLAKNIQYF	TGTGCCAGCAGCTCGACAGGCTTACTAGCCAAAAACATTCAGTACTTC
TRBV5-1	NA	TRBJ2-7	NA	CASSLEGVAYEQYF	TGCGCCAGCAGCTTGGAGGGGGTGGCCTACGAGCAGTACTTC
TRBV19	NA	TRBJ2-2	NA	CASRSPRTPLNTGELFF	TGTGCCAGTAGATCCCCGAGGACTCCTCTGAACACCGGGGAGCTGTTTTTT
TRBV5-4	TRBD2	TRBJ2-1	NA	CASSLGLAGGPTDEQFF	TGTGCCAGCAGCTTGGGATTAGCGGGGGGGCCGACGGATGAGCAGTTCTTC
TRBV5-1	NA	TRBJ1-2	NA	CASSLEPRRGGGYTF	TGCGCCAGCAGCTTGGAGCCCCGCCGGGGGGGAGGCTACACCTTC
TRBV5-6	NA	TRBJ1-3	once	CASRSQGRNTIYF	TGTGCCAGCAGGTCCCAGGGGAGAAACACCATATATTTT
TRBV5-1	NA	TRBJ1-2	NA	CASSGAEPYGYTF	TGCGCCAGCAGCGGGGCGGAGCCCTATGGCTACACCTTC
TRBV5-4	NA	TRBJ1-1	NA	CASSSGLSAWTEAFF	TGTGCCAGCAGCTCGGGACTGTCGGCGTGGACTGAAGCTTTCTTT
TRBV4-1	TRBD1	TRBJ1-4	NA	CASSQAHLQGRYEKLFF	TGCGCCAGCAGCCAAGCACACCTACAGGGGAGGTATGAAAAACTGTTTTTT
TRBV9	NA	TRBJ1-1	NA	CASSTTGNTEAFF	TGTGCCAGCAGCACGACGGGGAACACTGAAGCTTTCTTT
TRBV7-9	NA	TRBJ2-7	NA	CASSLVTGEDEQYF	TGTGCCAGCAGCTTAGTCACAGGGGAGGACGAGCAGTACTTC
TRBV28	NA	TRBJ1-5	NA	CASNFGARRGRNQPQHF	TGTGCCAGCAACTTTGGTGCCCGCAGGGGACGAAATCAGCCCCAGCATTTT
TRBV7-9	TRBD1	TRBJ1-2	NA	CASSLGQGRDYGYTF	TGTGCCAGCAGCTTAGGACAGGGAAGAGACTATGGCTACACCTTC
TRBV5-6	NA	TRBJ2-1	NA	CASSLAGFFNEQFF	TGTGCCAGCAGCTTGGCGGGGTTCTTCAATGAGCAGTTCTTC
TRBV10-3	TRBD1	TRBJ2-5	NA	CAISGQGQETQYF	TGTGCCATCTCGGGACAGGGCCAAGAGACCCAGTACTTC
TRBV6-2/TRBV6-3	NA	TRBJ1-2	NA	CASSYSRSYYGYTF	TGTGCCAGCAGTTACTCGAGGTCTTACTATGGCTACACCTTC
TRBV27	NA	TRBJ1-6	NA	CASSPRGAGNSPLHF	TGTGCCAGCAGTCCCAGGGGCGCCGGTAATTCACCCCTCCACTTT
TRBV12-3/TRBV12-4	NA	TRBJ2-5	NA	CASRGQETQYF	TGTGCCAGCAGGGGTCAAGAGACCCAGTACTTC
TRBV18	NA	TRBJ1-2	NA	CASSPLETGPNYGYTF	TGTGCCAGCTCACCACTGGAAACAGGGCCTAACTATGGCTACACCTTC
TRBV29-1	NA	TRBJ1-6	NA	CSVGFSDNSPLHF	TGCAGCGTGGGATTTTCCGATAATTCACCCCTCCACTTT
TRBV7-9	NA	TRBJ2-1	NA	CASSHREREQFF	TGTGCCAGCAGCCATAGGGAGAGAGAGCAGTTCTTC
TRBV25-1	NA	TRBJ2-1	NA	CASSDSRADNEQFF	TGTGCCAGCAGTGACTCCCGGGCAGACAATGAGCAGTTCTTC
TRBV5-4	TRBD1	TRBJ2-3	NA	CASSPDRGFTDTQYF	TGTGCCAGCAGCCCGGACAGGGGGTTCACAGATACGCAGTATTTT